The 20 T cell receptor beta chains below come from one sample, sequenced in a study of blood T cell repertoires in COVID-19. The protocol was immunoSEQ multiplex PCR, while the TCRdb copy is restricted to in-frame clones and leaves out a portion. The sample records 250,000 to 300,000 clones, 80% to 90% being singletons. Specimen: PBMCs or T cells enriched from blood (not recorded which). All receptors derive from a man aged 18 to 30 who had recovered from COVID-19.

V usage is TRBV30 and J usage is TRBJ1-1; 7 bases are a match to TRBD1. There are 14 residues in the CDR3. V was clipped by 0 bases and J by 5 bases; unmatched bases: 6. CDR1 and CDR2 (germline): GTSNPN, SVGIG (reference sequence). The CDR3: CAWSVTTGRTEAFF. The CDR3 DNA reads TGTGCCTGGAGTGTAACGACAGGGAGGACTGAAGCTTTCTTT.

This chain links TRBV3-1 (or the pseudogene TRBV3-2) with TRBJ2-1; 7 bases align to TRBD1. From germline, CDR1 is LGHDT and CDR2 YNNKEL (reference sequence). V shed 1 base and J 12 bases; nucleotides not matched to a gene: 3. CDR3 length: 12 residues. The CDR3 is CASSQAQGRQFF. The CDR3 bases are TGTGCCAGCAGCCAAGCACAGGGGCGGCAGTTCTTC.

The rearrangement links TRBV5-4 to TRBJ2-7; TRBD1 matches at 10 bases. Trimming at V came to 4 bases and at J to 3 bases, leaving 7 bases not matched to a gene. In germline, CDR1 is SGHNT, CDR2 YYREEE (reference sequence). There are 15 residues in the CDR3. CDR3 residues: CASSQGQGGVYEQYF. CDR3 bases: TGTGCCAGCAGCCAAGGACAGGGGGGAGTCTACGAGCAGTACTTC.

This rearrangement joins TRBV10-1 to TRBJ2-5; 10 positions agree with TRBD2. This CDR3 contains 17 residues. V shed 0 bases, J shed 2 bases, and the junction held 6 bases outside the gene matches. Germline CDR1 reads WNHNN; CDR2 reads SYGVQD (reference sequence). As DNA, the CDR3 is TGCGCCAGCAGTGAGTCGATCCGGACTAGCGGACAAGAGACCCAGTACTTC. Translating gives CASSESIRTSGQETQYF.

A single count supports this clone. The chain has TRBV6-4 and TRBJ1-1; D may be TRBD1 (6 bases). The germline gives CDR1 MRHNA, CDR2 SNTAGT. The ends were cut back, 3 bases at V and 6 bases at J, with 11 bases in the middle. This CDR3 has 13 residues. CDR3 in amino acids: CASSEQGISEAFF. CDR3 bases: TGTGCCAGCAGTGAGCAGGGGATATCTGAAGCTTTCTTT.

The chain uses TRBV12-3 or TRBV12-4 and TRBJ1-1, with 7 nucleotides matching TRBD1. This CDR3 spans 12 amino acids. The V segment lost 5 bases and the J segment 6 bases; nucleotides outside the gene matches: 3. This chain's CDR3 is CASSTTGAEAFF. The CDR3 DNA reads TGTGCCAGCAGTACTACAGGGGCTGAAGCTTTCTTT.

This clone has only a few counts. The rearrangement uses TRBV2 and TRBJ1-6; possibly TRBD1 for D (5 bases). The V end lost 2 bases, the J end lost 4 bases, and 9 bases lay between the germline ends. This CDR3 is built from 15 residues. CDR1 and CDR2 from the germline V gene are SNHLY and FYNNEI. The CDR3 sequence: CASSERGDYNSPLHF. The CDR3 DNA reads as TGTGCCAGCAGTGAACGGGGGGATTATAATTCACCCCTCCACTTT.

This chain joins TRBV30 and TRBJ1-2; D is unresolved. The ends were cut back, 4 bases at V and 2 bases at J, with 8 bases in the middle. Germline V CDR1 and CDR2: GTSNPN, SVGIG (reference sequence). CDR3 length: 12 residues. The CDR3: CAWNDGNYGYTF. The CDR3 nucleotides are TGTGCCTGGAACGACGGGAACTATGGCTACACCTTC.

J is TRBJ2-2 and V is TRBV3-1 (or the pseudogene TRBV3-2), with a weak D call TRBD1 (5 bases). Germline-derived CDR1 and CDR2 are LGHDT and YNNKEL (reference sequence). Trimming stripped 4 bases from V and 1 base from J, with 13 bases between. This CDR3 contains 16 residues. The CDR3 DNA sequence: TGTGCCAGCAGCCCTGGACACGCTGTGAACACCGGGGAGCTGTTTTTT. It yields the protein CASSPGHAVNTGELFF.

A single count supports this clone. The CDR3 protein is CASSIDRAGYNEQFF. CDR3 DNA: TGTGCCAGTAGTATAGACAGGGCAGGCTACAATGAGCAGTTCTTC. This sequence joins TRBV19 and TRBJ2-1; possible D gene TRBD1, 5 bases. The CDR3 has 15 amino acids. V gave up 0 bases and J gave up 3 bases, with 9 bases separating them. From germline, CDR1 is LNHDA and CDR2 SQIVND (reference sequence).

The chain has TRBV7-2 and TRBJ1-5; TRBD1 might be the D (6 bases). The V gene lost 1 base and the J gene lost 0 bases, with 19 bases spanning the gap. CDR3 length: 19 residues. Germline V gives CDR1 SGHTA, CDR2 FQGNSA. The CDR3 DNA sequence: TGTGCCAGCAGCTTAGGGGCCCCCGGGACACTAAATAGCAATCAGCCCCAGCATTTT. It yields the protein CASSLGAPGTLNSNQPQHF.

The rearrangement uses TRBV19 and TRBJ1-1; D remains ambiguous. V lost 6 bases to trimming and J lost 4 bases, with 12 bases between them. The length of the CDR3 is 13 residues. Germline CDR1 LNHDA, CDR2 SQIVND (reference sequence). The CDR3 region is CASSGGSPTEAFF. The CDR3 nucleotides are TGTGCCAGTAGCGGCGGCAGCCCCACTGAAGCTTTCTTT.

This clone was counted between two and nine times. V is TRBV12-3 or TRBV12-4 and J is TRBJ1-5; possibly TRBD1 for D (5 bases). CDR3 size: 13 residues. The ends were cut back, 4 bases at V and 4 bases at J, with 8 bases in the middle. CDR3 nucleotide sequence: TGTGCCAGCAGTTCGAACAGGAATCAGCCCCAGCATTTT. Residues: CASSSNRNQPQHF.

The rearrangement links TRBV7-9 to TRBJ1-5; TRBD1 matches at 11 bases. J lost 0 bases, V lost 4 bases, and 11 bases had no gene match. Germline V gives CDR1 SEHNR, CDR2 FQNEAQ (reference sequence). This CDR3 spans 19 amino acids. The CDR3 DNA reads TGTGCCAGCAGCTCAGAACCGGGACAGGGGGTCTATAGCAATCAGCCCCAGCATTTT. Amino acid sequence: CASSSEPGQGVYSNQPQHF.

The chain joins TRBV20-1 to TRBJ2-5, with 10 bases fitting TRBD2. The CDR3 is made up of 14 amino acids. CDR1 and CDR2 from the germline V gene are DFQATT and SNEGSKA (reference sequence). V trimming: 3 bases; J trimming: 5 bases; junction bases outside the gene matches: 6. CDR3 amino acids: CSASEGLATETQYF. The CDR3 region has the DNA TGCAGTGCTAGTGAGGGACTAGCGACTGAGACCCAGTACTTC.

The chain couples TRBV12-3 or TRBV12-4 to TRBJ1-5; a possible D gene is TRBD1 (6 bases). Trimming removed 8 bases at V and 4 bases at J, with 9 bases between. The length of the CDR3 is 12 residues. The CDR3 loop reads CASGRGNQPQHF. CDR3 bases: TGTGCCAGCGGGAGGGGGAATCAGCCCCAGCATTTT.

The gene calls are TRBV12-5 and TRBJ2-2; maybe TRBD1 (6 bases). This CDR3 spans 14 amino acids. With 9 bases removed from V and 0 bases from J, the gap between germline ends came to 11 bases. CDR1 and CDR2 from the germline V gene are LGHNT and FRNRAP. CDR3 coding DNA: TGTGCTAGCCAAACAGGGTCGAACACCGGGGAGCTGTTTTTT. Amino acids: CASQTGSNTGELFF.

The V call is TRBV4-1, the J call TRBJ2-3, with 9 nucleotides matching TRBD2. Germline CDR1 MGHRA, CDR2 YSYEKL. The CDR3 covers 17 residues. Losses at the gene ends were 1 base for V and 4 bases for J; bases not matched to a gene: 9. CDR3 residues: CASSQAKGGGASDTQYF. CDR3 nucleotides: TGCGCCAGCAGCCAAGCGAAGGGCGGGGGGGCCTCAGATACGCAGTATTTT.

The chain couples TRBV4-2 to TRBJ1-4, with 10 positions matching TRBD1. Trimming cost V 4 bases and J 8 bases; bases outside gene matches: 7. Germline V gene data show CDR1 as LGHNA and CDR2 as YNFKEQ. The CDR3 consists of 15 residues. The CDR3 nucleotides read TGTGCCAGCAGCCGAGTGGACAGGGGGAGGGAAAAACTGTTTTTT. It yields the protein CASSRVDRGREKLFF.

The chain couples TRBV18 to TRBJ2-7; 10 bases are a match to TRBD2. CDR3 length equals 14 residues. Germline loops: CDR1 KGHSH, CDR2 LQKENI. With V trimmed by 8 bases and J by 1 base, 5 bases remained unmatched. The CDR3 bases are TGTGCCAGCCGTGGACTAGCGGATTCCTACGAGCAGTACTTC. As protein: CASRGLADSYEQYF.